This T cell receptor (beta chain) comes out of a study of memory CD4+ T cells and cytomegalovirus serostatus. The trim removed 0 bases at V and 6 bases at J, leaving 6 bases unmatched. Germline CDR1 SGHDT, CDR2 YYEEEE. The CDR3 is made up of 15 amino acids. TCRdb's copy holds only in-frame clones and misses some; the assay was immunoSEQ multiplex PCR. The repertoire holds 50,000 to 75,000 clones, with approximately 78% as singletons. The sort gate was single viable CD3+CD4+CD8-CD45RO+ cells for memory CD4+ T cells. The chain employs TRBV5-6 and TRBJ2-7; 10 bases agree with TRBD1. The specimen sequenced was memory CD4+ T cells from blood. The receptor was derived from an adult in good health and CMV-seronegative. In DNA form, the CDR3 reads TGTGCCAGCAGCTTGGTAGGGACAGGGGCGGGCGAGCAGTACTTC. Translated, it gives CASSLVGTGAGEQYF.